The following is a T cell receptor beta chain sequence with its context. RNA transcripts were the template for amplifying TCR beta CDR3 regions. RT-PCR in the first round (using the HTBI primer set) targeted the TCR CDR3. TCRdb independently ran MiXCR on the multiplex PCR reads; one entry per CDR3 protein. The sample carries 130,000 to 150,000 distinct CDR3 sequences, roughly 23% recorded once. The CDR3 totals 17 residues. The V segment lost 4 bases and the J segment 4 bases; nucleotides outside the gene matches: 11. Per germline, CDR1 SGHTS and CDR2 YDEGEE. The data derive from a study of T cells in Graves' hyperthyroidism and ophthalmopathy.

This clonotype originated in a woman between 45 and 60 years old with Graves' hyperthyroidism that later progressed to Graves' ophthalmopathy. The chain couples TRBV5-8 to TRBJ1-2; TRBD1 aligns across 12 bases. Sequenced: blood. The DNA of the CDR3 is TGTGCCAGCAGCAAAGGGACAGGGGGCGGAGACCCCTATGGCTACACCTTC. Translating gives CASSKGTGGGDPYGYTF. Using reference TRBV5-8 and TRBJ1-2 for the parts outside the CDR3, the full variable domain is EAGVTQSPTHLIKTRGQQATLRCSPISGHTSVYWYQQALGLGLQFLLWYDEGEERNRGNFPPRFSGRQFPNYSSELNVNALELEDSALYLCASSKGTGGGDPYGYTFGSGTRLTVV.